Listed here are 26 T cell receptor beta chains from one sample, sequenced in a study of blood T cell repertoires in COVID-19. The assay was immunoSEQ multiplex PCR, and TCRdb's table has in-frame clones only and misses some. The table has under 450,000 clones, about 90% seen once. Sequencing was performed on PBMCs or T cells enriched from blood (not recorded which). The receptors come from a man aged 25 to 40 who had recovered from COVID-19.

The CDR3 region has the DNA TGCAGCGTTAACAGGGGGCAAGAGCAGTACTTC. Amino acid sequence: CSVNRGQEQYF. The gene calls are TRBV29-1 and TRBJ2-7, with 9 bases that match TRBD1. The CDR3 spans 11 residues. The trim removed 5 bases at V and 7 bases at J, leaving 3 bases unmatched. Germline V gene sequence: CDR1 SQVTM, CDR2 ANQGSEA.

This clone was counted a single time. The gene calls are TRBV21-1 and TRBJ2-7; the table's D call, TRBD2, has no DNA check behind it. TRBV21-1 is reported as a pseudogene. The CDR3 has 15 amino acids. CDR3 bases: TGTGCCAGCAGCAAAGTGGCTAGCGCAACCTACGAGCAGTACTTC. Protein sequence: CASSKVASATYEQYF.

The chain links TRBV27 to TRBJ1-1, with D unresolved. The germline gives CDR1 MNHEY, CDR2 SMNVEV (reference sequence). With 2 bases removed from V and 7 bases from J, the gap between germline ends came to 14 bases. The CDR3 is 14 amino acids. The CDR3 reads CASSLTAVTGEAFF. The CDR3 coding sequence is TGTGCCAGCAGTTTAACGGCAGTCACGGGTGAAGCTTTCTTT.

CDR3 residues: CASSIGPFGRDEQFF. The DNA for the CDR3 is TGTGCCAGTAGTATAGGACCATTCGGCCGGGATGAGCAGTTCTTC. The genes are TRBV19 and TRBJ2-1; D gene ambiguous. The CDR3 runs 15 residues. Germline V gene lookup returns CDR1 LNHDA and CDR2 SQIVND (reference sequence). With 1 base removed from V and 8 bases from J, the gap between germline ends came to 15 bases.

The rearrangement uses TRBV5-1 and TRBJ2-2; 12 bases fit TRBD2. CDR3 length equals 13 residues. Germline V gene data show CDR1 as SGHRS and CDR2 as YFSETQ. V was pared by 8 bases and J by 11 bases, with 7 bases of the junction left unmatched. The CDR3 reads CASRLAGATELFF. The CDR3 coding sequence is TGCGCCAGTAGACTAGCGGGGGCCACAGAGCTGTTTTTT. The full variable domain, in which reference TRBV5-1 and TRBJ2-2 provide the parts outside the CDR3, is KAGVTQTPRYLIKTRGQQVTLSCSPISGHRSVSWYQQTPGQGLQFLFEYFSETQRNKGNFPGRFSGRQFSNSRSEMNVSTLELGDSALYLCASRLAGATELFFGEGSRLTVL.

J is TRBJ1-2 and V is TRBV6-5; 7 nucleotides match TRBD1. The CDR3 length is 15 residues. The germline V gene encodes CDR1 MNHEY and CDR2 SVGAGI. With 6 bases clipped from V and 0 bases from J, the junction kept 7 bases outside the gene matches. CDR3 protein: CASSPDRTSNYGYTF. CDR3 coding DNA: TGTGCCAGCAGCCCGGACAGGACCTCTAACTATGGCTACACCTTC.

The chain recombines TRBV27 with TRBJ2-1, with D possibly being TRBD1 (5 bases). The CDR3 has 19 amino acids. V was pared by 2 bases and J by 4 bases, with 24 bases between. The germline CDR1 and CDR2 sequences are MNHEY and SMNVEV (reference sequence). CDR3 bases: TGTGCCAGCAGTTTAATCGGTAGGGGTCTTGTTATTGGGTACAATGAGCAGTTCTTC. Its translation: CASSLIGRGLVIGYNEQFF.

The chain couples TRBV18 to TRBJ1-5, with a tentative D call TRBD1 (5 bases). The germline V gene encodes CDR1 KGHSH and CDR2 LQKENI. V was trimmed by 3 bases and J by 4 bases, leaving 13 bases between them. The CDR3 consists of 15 residues. The CDR3 sequence is CASSPPSRANQPQHF. The DNA of the CDR3 is TGTGCCAGCTCACCGCCGAGCAGGGCAAATCAGCCCCAGCATTTT.

This clone has a single count. Other nucleotide sequences from this sample produce the same CDR3. The rearrangement links TRBV5-1 to TRBJ1-1; 11 nucleotides line up with TRBD1. Germline loops: CDR1 SGHRS, CDR2 YFSETQ. V lost 4 bases, J lost 4 bases, and 3 bases stayed unmatched. CDR3 length equals 14 residues. CDR3 loop: CASSLGQGATEAFF. The CDR3 coding sequence is TGCGCCAGCAGCCTCGGACAGGGGGCCACTGAAGCTTTCTTT.

V is TRBV9 and J is TRBJ1-3; D not certain. The germline V gene has CDR1 SGDLS and CDR2 YYNGEE. Trimming cost V 5 bases and J 7 bases, with 16 bases left between them. This CDR3 spans 14 amino acids. The CDR3 DNA reads TGTGCCAGCAGTCCTTGGGGAGGGAGGAACACCATATATTTT. This encodes CASSPWGGRNTIYF.

J is TRBJ2-3 and V is TRBV5-1, with 13 bases matching TRBD2. CDR1 is SGHRS, CDR2 YFSETQ, per germline. The CDR3 contains 14 residues. Trimming at V came to 6 bases and at J to 4 bases, leaving 2 bases not matched to a gene. For the CDR3, the DNA is TGCGCCAGCACCGGACTAGCGGGGGCAGATACGCAGTATTTT. The encoded protein is CASTGLAGADTQYF.

The chain combines TRBV30 with TRBJ2-5; 12 positions match TRBD2. Germline V gene sequence: CDR1 GTSNPN, CDR2 SVGIG (reference sequence). The CDR3 runs to 14 residues. Losses at the gene ends were 5 bases for V and 5 bases for J; bases not matched to a gene: 6. The CDR3: CAWGTSGSGETQYF. The CDR3 DNA reads as TGTGCCTGGGGGACTAGCGGGTCCGGGGAGACCCAGTACTTC.

The gene calls are TRBV19 and TRBJ1-2; a possible D gene is TRBD1 (5 bases). The CDR3 is made up of 13 amino acids. V was clipped by 7 bases and J by 3 bases, with 12 bases between them. CDR1 is LNHDA, CDR2 SQIVND, per germline (reference sequence). The CDR3 loop reads CASTGRQDYGYTF. The CDR3 nucleotides are TGTGCCAGTACAGGGCGCCAAGACTATGGCTACACCTTC. Variable domain in full (rest from reference TRBV19 and TRBJ1-2): DGGITQSPKYLFRKEGQNVTLSCEQNLNHDAMYWYRQDPGQGLRLIYYSQIVNDFQKGDIAEGYSVSREKKESFPLTVTSAQKNPTAFYLCASTGRQDYGYTFGSGTRLTVV.

This chain connects TRBV6-5 to TRBJ2-1, with TRBD1 matching 7 bases. Germline V gene data show CDR1 as MNHEY and CDR2 as SVGAGI. CDR3 length: 15 amino acids. With 5 bases clipped from V and 4 bases from J, the junction kept 8 bases outside the gene matches. CDR3 sequence reads: CASSKDRRSYNEQFF. The CDR3 DNA sequence: TGTGCCAGCAGTAAGGACAGGAGGTCGTACAATGAGCAGTTCTTC.

V usage is TRBV12-5 and J usage is TRBJ1-2, with D tentatively TRBD1 (6 bases). Trimming cost V 5 bases and J 6 bases, with 16 bases left between them. This CDR3 has 14 amino acids. The germline V gene has CDR1 LGHNT and CDR2 FRNRAP. The CDR3 nucleotides are TGTGCTAGTGGTACCGGGACACAACAGAATGGCTACACCTTC. This encodes CASGTGTQQNGYTF.

CDR3 sequence (DNA): TGTGCCAGTAGTATCCAGCGGGGGGCCGGAGATACGCAGTATTTT. Amino acids: CASSIQRGAGDTQYF. This sequence joins TRBV19 and TRBJ2-3; 9 bases are a match to TRBD2. The CDR3 length is 15 residues. Per the germline V gene, CDR1 is LNHDA and CDR2 is SQIVND (reference sequence). Trimming cost V 3 bases and J 5 bases; bases outside gene matches: 6.

The V call is TRBV4-3, the J call TRBJ1-2; maybe TRBD1 (5 bases). This CDR3 spans 15 amino acids. Trimming took 2 bases from V and 0 from J, leaving 10 bases between them. The germline CDR1 and CDR2 sequences are LGHNA and YSLEER. CDR3 region: CASSQYGGANYGYTF. The CDR3 coding sequence is TGCGCCAGCAGCCAATACGGGGGAGCTAACTATGGCTACACCTTC.

The chain carries TRBV7-2 and TRBJ1-5; possibly TRBD1 for D (5 bases). In germline, CDR1 is SGHTA, CDR2 FQGNSA. The CDR3 runs to 15 residues. V lost 0 bases and J lost 3, with 9 bases in between. The CDR3 region is CASSLARGPNQPQHF. In DNA, the CDR3 is TGTGCCAGCAGCTTAGCTAGGGGTCCCAATCAGCCCCAGCATTTT.

V is TRBV10-2 and J is TRBJ1-5, with TRBD1 as a possible D gene (5 bases). CDR1 is WSHSY, CDR2 SAAADI, per germline. The ends were cut back, 3 bases at V and 3 bases at J, with 9 bases in the middle. This CDR3 region has 14 residues. The CDR3 nucleotides read TGCGCCAGCAGTGAAGGGGCAGACAATCAGCCCCAGCATTTT. Protein product: CASSEGADNQPQHF.

V gene TRBV6-5 combines with J gene TRBJ1-5, with TRBD1 matching over 7 bases. V shed 9 bases and J 7 bases; nucleotides not matched to a gene: 6. The V gene's germline CDR1 is MNHEY and CDR2 SVGAGI. The CDR3 totals 12 residues. The CDR3 DNA reads TGTGCCAGTATGACAGGGATACAGCCCCAGCATTTT. This translates into CASMTGIQPQHF.

The V and J genes are TRBV24-1 and TRBJ1-1, with a weak D call TRBD1 (6 bases). The CDR3 has 15 amino acids. In germline, CDR1 is KGHDR, CDR2 SFDVKD. V was clipped by 3 bases and J by 1 base, with 11 bases between them. The CDR3 is CATSDQMGQNTEAFF. The CDR3, as DNA: TGTGCCACCAGTGATCAAATGGGACAGAACACTGAAGCTTTCTTT.

The chain has TRBV7-2 and TRBJ2-3, with D tentatively TRBD2 (5 bases). The ends were cut back, 2 bases at V and 4 bases at J, with 13 bases in the middle. Germline V gene sequence: CDR1 SGHTA, CDR2 FQGNSA. The CDR3 is 15 residues long. The CDR3 region has the DNA TGTGCCAGCAGCTTACGGTCTGGGCGGGCAGATACGCAGTATTTT. It translates to CASSLRSGRADTQYF.

The V call is TRBV11-1, the J call TRBJ1-6, with D uncertain. The germline CDR1 and CDR2 sequences are SGHAT and FQDESV (reference sequence). This CDR3 region has 14 residues. Trimming took off 1 base at V and 9 bases at J, with 10 bases between the two ends. The CDR3 is CASSLGLSSSPLHF. The CDR3 coding sequence is TGTGCCAGCAGCTTAGGTCTCTCGAGTTCACCCCTCCACTTT.

The V call is TRBV7-2, the J call TRBJ1-2; 10 bases line up with TRBD1. Germline V gives CDR1 SGHTA, CDR2 FQGNSA. The CDR3 spans 14 residues. Trimming took 5 bases from V and 8 from J; bases not matched to a gene: 8. The CDR3 bases are TGTGCCAGCAGCCCCCGGGGGACAGGGGAAGGCTACACCTTC. As protein: CASSPRGTGEGYTF.

The chain's CDR3 is CASSWGGQSTGELFF. In DNA, the CDR3 is TGTGCCAGCAGCTGGGGTGGACAGTCTACCGGGGAGCTGTTTTTT. V gene TRBV5-5 combines with J gene TRBJ2-2; possible D gene TRBD1, 6 bases. Germline lookup yields CDR1 SGHKS and CDR2 YYEKEE (reference sequence). The CDR3 covers 15 residues. V was pared by 3 bases and J by 5 bases, with 14 bases between.

This clone has a handful of counts. J is TRBJ2-2 and V is TRBV5-5; D gene uncertain. The CDR3 sequence is 14 residues long. The ends were cut back, 0 bases at V and 4 bases at J, with 7 bases in the middle. The V gene's germline CDR1 is SGHKS and CDR2 YYEKEE (reference sequence). This CDR3 is CASSLGTVTGELFF. The CDR3 DNA reads TGTGCCAGCAGCTTGGGTACGGTCACCGGGGAGCTGTTTTTT.